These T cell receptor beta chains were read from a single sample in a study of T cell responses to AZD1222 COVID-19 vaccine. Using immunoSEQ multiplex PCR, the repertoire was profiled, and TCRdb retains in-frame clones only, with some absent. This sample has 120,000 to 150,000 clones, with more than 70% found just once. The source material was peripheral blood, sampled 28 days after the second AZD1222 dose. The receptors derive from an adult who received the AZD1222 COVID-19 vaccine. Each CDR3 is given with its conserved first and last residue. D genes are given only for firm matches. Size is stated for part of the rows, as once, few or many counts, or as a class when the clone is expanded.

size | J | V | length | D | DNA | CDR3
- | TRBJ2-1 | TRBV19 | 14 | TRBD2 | TGTGCCAGTACTTGGGGGGGATCCTACAATGAGCAGTTCTTC | CASTWGGSYNEQFF
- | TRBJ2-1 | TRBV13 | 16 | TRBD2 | TGTGCCAGCAGCTCTACTAGCGGGGGGTACTACAATGAGCAGTTCTTC | CASSSTSGGYYNEQFF
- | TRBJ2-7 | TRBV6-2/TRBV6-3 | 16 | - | TGTGCCAGCAGTACTCATGACTTCAAGGCGGGCTACGAGCAGTACTTC | CASSTHDFKAGYEQYF
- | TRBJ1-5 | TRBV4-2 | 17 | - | TGTGCCAGCAGCCAAGAGGGCCCCGGTTATAGCAATCAGCCCCAGCATTTT | CASSQEGPGYSNQPQHF
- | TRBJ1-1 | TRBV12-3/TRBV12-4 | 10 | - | TGTGCCAGCCGGGGTCCTGAAGCTTTCTTT | CASRGPEAFF
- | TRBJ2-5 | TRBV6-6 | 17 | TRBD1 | TGTGCCAGCAGTCGATACGGGAGAGGGACAGGGAAAGAGACCCAGTACTTC | CASSRYGRGTGKETQYF
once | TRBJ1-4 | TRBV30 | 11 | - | TGTGCCTGGAGTTTCAACGAAAAACTGTTTTTT | CAWSFNEKLFF
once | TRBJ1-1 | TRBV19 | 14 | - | TGTGCCAGTACCCTGGGGGGCGAGAACACTGAAGCTTTCTTT | CASTLGGENTEAFF
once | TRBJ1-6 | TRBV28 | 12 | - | TGTGCCAGCAGTTCCACCCGGGGACCCCTCCACTTT | CASSSTRGPLHF
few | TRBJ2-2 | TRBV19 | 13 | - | TGTGCCAGTACATGGGGGGCGTCCGGGGAGCTGTTTTTT | CASTWGASGELFF
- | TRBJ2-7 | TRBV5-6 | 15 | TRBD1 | TGTGCCAGCAGCCGGCCCGGGACAGGGACCTACGAGCAGTACTTC | CASSRPGTGTYEQYF
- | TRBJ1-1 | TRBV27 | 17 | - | TGTGCCAGCAGTTTAATCGCCACGGTGGGCGTGAACACTGAAGCTTTCTTT | CASSLIATVGVNTEAFF
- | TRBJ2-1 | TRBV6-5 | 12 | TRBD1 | TGTGCCAGCAGGACAGGGTCCGATGAGCAGTTCTTC | CASRTGSDEQFF
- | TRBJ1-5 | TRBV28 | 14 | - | TGTGCCAGCAGTTTTCCTGGTAGCAATCAGCCCCAGCATTTT | CASSFPGSNQPQHF
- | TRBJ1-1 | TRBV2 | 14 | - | TGTGCCAGCAGTGGGACGGGGCTTGACACTGAAGCTTTCTTT | CASSGTGLDTEAFF
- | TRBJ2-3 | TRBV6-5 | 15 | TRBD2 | TGTGCCAGCAGCCCCACAGCGGGAGGGCCTGATACGCAGTATTTT | CASSPTAGGPDTQYF